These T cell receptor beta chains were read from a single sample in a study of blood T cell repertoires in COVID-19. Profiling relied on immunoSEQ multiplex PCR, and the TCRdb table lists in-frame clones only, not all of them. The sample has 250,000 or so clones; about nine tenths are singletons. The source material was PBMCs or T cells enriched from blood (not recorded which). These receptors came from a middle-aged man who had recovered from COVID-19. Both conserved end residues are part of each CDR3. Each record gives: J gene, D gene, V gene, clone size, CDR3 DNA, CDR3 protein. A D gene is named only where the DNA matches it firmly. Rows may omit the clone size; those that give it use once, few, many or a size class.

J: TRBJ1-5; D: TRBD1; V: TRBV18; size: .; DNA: TGTGCCAGCTCACCGACGGGACAGGGAAATCAGCCCCAGCATTTT; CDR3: CASSPTGQGNQPQHF
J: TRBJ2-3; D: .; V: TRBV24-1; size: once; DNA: TGTGCCACCAGTGACCGACAGAGCCATAGCACAGATACGCAGTATTTT; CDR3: CATSDRQSHSTDTQYF
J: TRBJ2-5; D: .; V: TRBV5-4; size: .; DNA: TGTGCCAGCAGCTTGGATGGCAGGGGTTCGGAGACCCAGTACTTC; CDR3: CASSLDGRGSETQYF
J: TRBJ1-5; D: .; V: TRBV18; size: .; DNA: TGTGCCAGCTCACCTAGGACAGATCATCAGCCCCAGCATTTT; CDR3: CASSPRTDHQPQHF
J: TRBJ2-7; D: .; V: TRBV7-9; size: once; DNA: TGTGCCAGCAGCCCCCCGGGTCGGTTGGTGTACTTC; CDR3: CASSPPGRLVYF
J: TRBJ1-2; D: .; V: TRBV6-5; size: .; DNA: TGTGCCAGCAGTTACTCGTTGGGAGTCTATGGCTACACCTTC; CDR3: CASSYSLGVYGYTF
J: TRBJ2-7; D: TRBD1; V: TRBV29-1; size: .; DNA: TGCAGCGTTGTTCGTGACAGGGGCCACGAGCAGTACTTC; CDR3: CSVVRDRGHEQYF
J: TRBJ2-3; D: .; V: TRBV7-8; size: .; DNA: TGTGCCAGCAGCTTTCGCTCAGATATTTTCACAGATACGCAGTATTTT; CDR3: CASSFRSDIFTDTQYF
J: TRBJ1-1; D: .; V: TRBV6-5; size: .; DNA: TGTGCCTGCTGCAGGGTCGAGAACACTGAAGCTTTCTTT; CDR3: CACCRVENTEAFF
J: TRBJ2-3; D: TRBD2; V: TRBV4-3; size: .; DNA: TGCGCCAGCAGCCCCGTTCTGTCCGGACTAGCGTCAGATACGCAGTATTTT; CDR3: CASSPVLSGLASDTQYF
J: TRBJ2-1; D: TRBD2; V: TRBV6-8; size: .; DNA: TGTGCCAGCAGTTACTCGATAAACCACCCCCTCGAAGCAACTAGCGGGAGTGGTGATGAGCAGTTCTTC; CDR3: CASSYSINHPLEATSGSGDEQFF
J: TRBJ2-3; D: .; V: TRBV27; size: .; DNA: TGTGCCAGCAACCCAGGGGCGACAGATACGCAGTATTTT; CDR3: CASNPGATDTQYF
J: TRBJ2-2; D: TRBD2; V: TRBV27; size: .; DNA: TGTGCCAGCAGTCTCAGCGGGGGGTTCACCGGGGAGCTGTTTTTT; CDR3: CASSLSGGFTGELFF
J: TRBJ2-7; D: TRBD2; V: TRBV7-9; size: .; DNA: TGTGCCAGCAGCACCCGGGACTACCCCTACGAGCAGTACTTC; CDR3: CASSTRDYPYEQYF
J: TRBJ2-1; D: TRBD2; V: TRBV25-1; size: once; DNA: TGTGCCAGCAGTGATAGTAGCGGGGGGCCTCTCAATGAGCAGTTCTTC; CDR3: CASSDSSGGPLNEQFF
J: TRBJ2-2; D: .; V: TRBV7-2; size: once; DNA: TGTGCCAGCAGCTTAGACCTGCCAGTTACCGGGGAGCTGTTTTTT; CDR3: CASSLDLPVTGELFF
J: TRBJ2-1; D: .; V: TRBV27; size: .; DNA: TGTGCCAGCAGTTTAGACAGGAACAATGAGCAGTTCTTC; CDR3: CASSLDRNNEQFF
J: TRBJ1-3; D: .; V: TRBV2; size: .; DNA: TGTGCCAGCAGTGAAGCTAGGGGGAGCTCTGGAAACACCATATATTTT; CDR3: CASSEARGSSGNTIYF
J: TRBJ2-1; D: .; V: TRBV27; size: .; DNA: TGTGCCAGCAGTTTCAGGGTGGTGGGGCACAATGAGCAGTTCTTC; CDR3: CASSFRVVGHNEQFF
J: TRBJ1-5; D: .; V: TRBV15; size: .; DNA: TGTGCCACCAGCAACAGGGTCAATCAGCCCCAGCATTTT; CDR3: CATSNRVNQPQHF
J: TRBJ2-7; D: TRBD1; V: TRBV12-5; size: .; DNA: TGTGCTAGTGGCCCATGGGGGACAGTCTCCTACGAGCAGTACTTC; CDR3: CASGPWGTVSYEQYF
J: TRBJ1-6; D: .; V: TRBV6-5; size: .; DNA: TGTGCCATAGGCCGGGGGGGGACTAATTCACCCCTCCACTTT; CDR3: CAIGRGGTNSPLHF
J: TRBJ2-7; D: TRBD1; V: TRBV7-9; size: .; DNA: TGTGCCAGCAGCTCCGGGAAACAGGACAGGGCCTACGAGCAGTACTTC; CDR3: CASSSGKQDRAYEQYF
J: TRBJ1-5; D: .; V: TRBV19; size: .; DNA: TGTGCCAGTAGTATAGATCCACTGTCGAATCAGCCCCAGCATTTT; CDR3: CASSIDPLSNQPQHF
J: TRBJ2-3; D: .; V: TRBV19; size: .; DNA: TGTGCCAGTAGTATACTCGATGGACAGTCGGCTACGCAGTATTTT; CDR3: CASSILDGQSATQYF
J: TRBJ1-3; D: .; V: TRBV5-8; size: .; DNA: TGTGCCAGCAGCTTGATCACAGGGGGAAACACCATATATTTT; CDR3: CASSLITGGNTIYF
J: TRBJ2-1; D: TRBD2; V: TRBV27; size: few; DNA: TGTGCCAGCAGTGCGGTAGCGGGAGAGATATACAATGAGCAGTTCTTC; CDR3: CASSAVAGEIYNEQFF
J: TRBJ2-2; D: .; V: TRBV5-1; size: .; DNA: TGCGCCAGCAGCTTGGTGGGCGGGCCGACGAACACCGGGGAGCTGTTTTTT; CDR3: CASSLVGGPTNTGELFF
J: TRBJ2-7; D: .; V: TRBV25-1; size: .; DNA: TGTGCCAGCAGTGCCAGGGACGAGCAGTACTTC; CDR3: CASSARDEQYF
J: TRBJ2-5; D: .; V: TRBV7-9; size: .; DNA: TGTGCCAGCAGCCCAAACCAAGAGACCCAGTACTTC; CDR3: CASSPNQETQYF
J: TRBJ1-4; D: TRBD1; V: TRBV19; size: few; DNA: TGTGCCAGTAGTTCGACAGGGAGAGAAAAACTGTTTTTT; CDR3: CASSSTGREKLFF
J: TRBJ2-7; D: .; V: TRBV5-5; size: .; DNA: TGTGCCAGCAGCAGACTACAGGGTGACGAGCAGTACTTC; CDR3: CASSRLQGDEQYF
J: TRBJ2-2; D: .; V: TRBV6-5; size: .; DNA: TGTGCCAGCAGACGCCGGACTCGGGACGGGGAGCTGTTTTTT; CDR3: CASRRRTRDGELFF
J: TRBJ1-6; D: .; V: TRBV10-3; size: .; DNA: TGTGCCATCAGTGATGGGGGGAATTCACCCCTCCACTTT; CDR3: CAISDGGNSPLHF
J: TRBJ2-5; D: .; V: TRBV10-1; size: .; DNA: TGCGCCAGCCACAAGCCTAGAGACCAAGAGACCCAGTACTTC; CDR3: CASHKPRDQETQYF
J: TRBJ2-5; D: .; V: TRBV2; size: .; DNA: TGTGCCAGCAGTGTTGGAGCGGCGGTGGAGACCCAGTACTTC; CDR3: CASSVGAAVETQYF
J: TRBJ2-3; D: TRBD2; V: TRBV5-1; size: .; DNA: TGCGCCAGCAGCTTGGTCGGGGGGGCCGTAGATACGCAGTATTTT; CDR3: CASSLVGGAVDTQYF
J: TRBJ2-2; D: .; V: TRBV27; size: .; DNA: TGTGCCAGCAGTTTAAGGGGCCTGCCCACCGGGGAGCTGTTTTTT; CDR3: CASSLRGLPTGELFF
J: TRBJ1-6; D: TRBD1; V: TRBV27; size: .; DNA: TGTGCCAGCAGAGCCAGACAGGGGGATTCACCCCTCCACTTT; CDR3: CASRARQGDSPLHF
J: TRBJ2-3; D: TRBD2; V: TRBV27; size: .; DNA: TGTGCCAGCAGTTTCACGACTAGCGGAGATACGCAGTATTTT; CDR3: CASSFTTSGDTQYF
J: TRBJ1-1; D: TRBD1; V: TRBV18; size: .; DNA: TGTGCCAGCTCACCACTTTCGAAAGGGGGCCGCACTGAAGCTTTCTTT; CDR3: CASSPLSKGGRTEAFF
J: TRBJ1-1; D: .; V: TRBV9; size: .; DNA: TGTGCCAGCAGCGTAGCTACCGGGTGGGCGGAGAAGGGAGAGGGTTTCTTT; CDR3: CASSVATGWAEKGEGFF
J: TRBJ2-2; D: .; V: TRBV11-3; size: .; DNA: TGTGCCAGCAGCCTGGGGGAGGCCGGGGAGCTGTTTTTT; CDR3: CASSLGEAGELFF
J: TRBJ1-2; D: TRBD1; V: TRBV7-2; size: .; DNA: TGTGCCAGCAGCCTAGGACAGGGGGTAACCTATGGCTACACCTTC; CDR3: CASSLGQGVTYGYTF
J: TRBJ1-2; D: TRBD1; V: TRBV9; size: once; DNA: TGTGCCAGCAGCCCGCGGGACAGGGGACCTAACTATGGCTACACCTTC; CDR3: CASSPRDRGPNYGYTF
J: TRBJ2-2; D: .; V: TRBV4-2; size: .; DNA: TGTGCCAGCAGCCAAGAGGAGGCCGGGGAGCTGTTTTTT; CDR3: CASSQEEAGELFF
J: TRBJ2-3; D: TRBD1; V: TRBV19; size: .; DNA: TGTGCCAGTAGTACGGGACAGGGTATGACAGATACGCAGTATTTT; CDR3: CASSTGQGMTDTQYF
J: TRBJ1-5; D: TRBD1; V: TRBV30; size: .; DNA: TGTGCCTGTTCCGGACAGGAAAATCAGCCCCAGCATTTT; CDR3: CACSGQENQPQHF
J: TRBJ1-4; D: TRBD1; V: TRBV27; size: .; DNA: TGTGCCAGCAGTTTGACAGGGCGGCGTGAAAAACTGTTTTTT; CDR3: CASSLTGRREKLFF
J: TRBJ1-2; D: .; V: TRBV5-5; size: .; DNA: TGTGCCAGCAGTTCGCACCTTGAGGAGTATGGCTACACCTTC; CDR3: CASSSHLEEYGYTF
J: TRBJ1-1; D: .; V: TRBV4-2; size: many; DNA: TGTGCCAGCAGCCCCCTACAGGGAACTGAAGCTTTCTTT; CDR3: CASSPLQGTEAFF
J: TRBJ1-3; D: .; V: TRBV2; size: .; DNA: TGTGCCAGCAGAGACTCCAGAGGGTACTCTGGAAACACCATATATTTT; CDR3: CASRDSRGYSGNTIYF
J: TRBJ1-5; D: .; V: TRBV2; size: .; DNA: TGTGCCAGCAGTTTCGGGAGGCAGCCCCAGCATTTT; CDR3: CASSFGRQPQHF
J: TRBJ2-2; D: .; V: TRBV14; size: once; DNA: TGTGCCAGCAGCCAACATCATCCCGGGGAGCTGTTTTTT; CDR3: CASSQHHPGELFF
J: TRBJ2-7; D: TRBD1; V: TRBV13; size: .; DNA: TGTGCCAGCAGCTTAGCCGGGACAGGGGCTAAATACGAGCAGTACTTC; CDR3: CASSLAGTGAKYEQYF
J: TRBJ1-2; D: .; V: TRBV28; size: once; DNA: TGTGCCAGCAGTCCGTACAGTTCTAACTATGGCTACACCTTC; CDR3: CASSPYSSNYGYTF
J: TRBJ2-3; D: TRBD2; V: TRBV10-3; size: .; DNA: TGTGCCATCAACCGGGAGGCTAGCGGGGGCACAGATACGCAGTATTTT; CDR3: CAINREASGGTDTQYF
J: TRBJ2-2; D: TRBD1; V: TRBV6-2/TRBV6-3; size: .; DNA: TGTGCCAGCAGTGGGACCGGGGACAGTTCGTCCGGGGAGCTGTTTTTT; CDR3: CASSGTGDSSSGELFF
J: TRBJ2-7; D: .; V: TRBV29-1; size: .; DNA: TGCAGCGCGACAGGAACCTACGAGCAGTACTTC; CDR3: CSATGTYEQYF